This T cell receptor (beta chain) came from a study of blood T cell repertoires in COVID-19. Looking at the study overall: Sites across the United States, Italy and Spain contributed samples from acute and convalescent COVID-19. T cells, B-cell-depleted T cells, or PBMCs provided the cDNA or gDNA that served as material.

Trimming shortened V by 7 bases and J by 9 bases, and 16 bases separated the two germline ends. The CDR3 has 14 amino acids. Germline CDR1 MNHNY, CDR2 SVGAGI (reference sequence). In the original analysis: Estimation of nucleated cell counts relied on the amplification of reference gene primers. Data came from immunoSEQ multiplex PCR; TCRdb stores just in-frame clones and leaves some out. V, J and clone size were drawn from that table, and D and trimming were deduced from the DNA. In the table there are over 50,000 clones, around 86% of which are singletons. The sample consisted of peripheral blood. The chain couples TRBV6-6 to TRBJ1-6; a weak D match, TRBD1 (6 bases). The source is a human donor in a cohort sampled during active COVID-19. CDR3 loop: CASNARGGGSPLHF. The DNA of the CDR3 is TGTGCCAGCAATGCCAGGGGTGGGGGTTCACCCCTCCACTTT.